This T cell receptor (beta chain) was obtained from a study of T cell clusters in autoimmune cytopenias. About the study: Healthy donor controls had a mean age of about 56 years and median age of about 64 years.

There are 11 residues in the CDR3. Per germline, CDR1 LNHDA and CDR2 SQIVND (reference sequence). TRB was amplified by touch-down multiplex PCR, primer pools A and B combined. TCRdb reprocessed the multiplex PCR reads, keeping one entry per CDR3 protein, no DNA. This table holds 9,500 to 11,000 distinct CDR3 sequences. This clonotype is deemed medium-sized by its frequency. TRB amplification used around 0.25 ug of peripheral blood genomic DNA. These data are also associated with another study on T cell repertoires in aging, cancer and after chemotherapy. That source notes: Repeat sampling of healthy donors over several months to years showed clear clonal overlap. Rebound thymic output was suggested by rising median generation probability during chemotherapy in each cancer cohort.

The TCR sequence derives from a human donor in good health. The chain has TRBV19 and TRBJ2-1. Sequencing used peripheral blood. CDR3: CASSSYNEQFF.